This TCR beta chain was profiled in a study of blood T cell repertoires in COVID-19. The CDR3 consists of 14 residues. CDR1 is SNHLY and CDR2 is FYNNEI in the germline V gene. V shed 7 bases and J shed 0 bases, with 13 bases lying between them. Generated by immunoSEQ multiplex PCR, the TCRdb table keeps only in-frame clones and is missing some. This table holds roughly 15,000 clones, approximately 92% found once. The rearrangement links TRBV2 to TRBJ2-7, with a weak D call TRBD1 (6 bases). The sequenced sample was peripheral blood. The receptor was isolated from a human donor with active COVID-19. The donor label of this sample is uncertain. CDR3 nucleotide sequence: TGTGCCAGCACCCAACAGGGATACTCCTACGAGCAGTACTTC. It specifies CASTQQGYSYEQYF. The full variable domain, with the rest looked up from reference TRBV2 and TRBJ2-7, is EPEVTQTPSHQVTQMGQEVILRCVPISNHLYFYWYRQILGQKVEFLVSFYNNEISEKSEIFDDQFSVERPDGSNFTLKIRSTKLEDSAMYFCASTQQGYSYEQYFGPGTRLTVT.